The 13 T cell receptor beta chains presented below share a single source sample, sequenced in a study of T cell changes during pregnancy in multiple sclerosis. Some clones are missing from TCRdb's copy, which holds only in-frame ones; the method was immunoSEQ multiplex PCR. The sample consists of fewer than 70,000 clones, 85% to 95% of them appearing once. Material: CD8+ T cells from peripheral blood mononuclear cells, obtained in the third trimester of pregnancy. All receptors derive from a female donor with multiple sclerosis, enrolled in a pregnancy study.

The chain joins TRBV5-6 to TRBJ2-5; TRBD2 matches 8 bases. Germline trimming cut 4 bases from V and 5 bases from J; bases unmatched to any gene: 13. Per germline, CDR1 SGHDT and CDR2 YYEEEE. The CDR3 runs 16 residues. The CDR3 loop reads CASSPLASGSWETQYF. Written as DNA, the CDR3 is TGTGCCAGCAGCCCCCTGGCCAGCGGGAGTTGGGAGACCCAGTACTTC.

The chain links TRBV5-5 to TRBJ2-5, with D perhaps matching TRBD2 (5 bases). Looked up from germline, CDR1 is SGHKS and CDR2 is YYEKEE (reference sequence). The CDR3 totals 17 residues. Between the trimmed V and J ends, which lost 0 bases and 5 bases, there was a span of 20 bases. The CDR3 coding sequence is TGTGCCAGCAGCTTGGTCCCGGTACCCCCCCCGGGGGAGACCCAGTACTTC. Residues: CASSLVPVPPPGETQYF.

This chain connects TRBV9 to TRBJ2-1; 7 bases map to TRBD2. CDR1 is SGDLS, CDR2 YYNGEE, per germline. This CDR3 has 15 residues. Unmatched junction bases numbered 5, after V lost 3 bases and J lost 2 bases. The CDR3 protein is CASSDPSGPYNEQFF. The DNA of the CDR3 is TGTGCCAGCAGCGATCCTAGCGGACCCTACAATGAGCAGTTCTTC.

CDR3 sequence: CASSLGLAPDTQYF. The DNA of the CDR3 is TGTGCCAGCAGCTTAGGCCTAGCCCCAGATACGCAGTATTTT. This sequence joins TRBV11-2 and TRBJ2-3; D might be TRBD2 (5 bases). In germline, CDR1 is SGHAT, CDR2 FQNNGV. This CDR3 has 14 amino acids. Trimming took off 1 base at V and 4 bases at J, with 9 bases between the two ends.

This chain links TRBV10-1 with TRBJ2-5; D unresolved. The V gene's germline CDR1 is WNHNN and CDR2 SYGVQD (reference sequence). The V and J ends lost 0 bases and 4 bases respectively, with 6 bases between them. This CDR3 has 13 amino acids. The CDR3 spells CASSESIGETQYF. The CDR3 DNA reads as TGCGCCAGCAGTGAGTCGATCGGAGAGACCCAGTACTTC.

This chain uses TRBV7-3 with TRBJ2-1, with TRBD2 matching 9 bases. This CDR3 is built from 18 residues. Germline CDR1 is SGHTA and CDR2 is FQGTGA. Trimming cost V 1 base and J 5 bases; bases outside gene matches: 12. The DNA for the CDR3 is TGTGCCAGCAGCTTAATGCCTAAGGCGGGAGGGCCCCACAATGAGCAGTTCTTC. This sequence encodes CASSLMPKAGGPHNEQFF.

The gene calls are TRBV6-6 and TRBJ1-1; no firm D call. The CDR3 has 12 amino acids. From germline, CDR1 is MNHNY and CDR2 SVGAGI (reference sequence). Trimming removed 4 bases from V and 5 bases from J, with 8 bases in between. The CDR3 loop is CASSSPGTEAFF. The CDR3 coding sequence is TGTGCCAGCAGTTCACCGGGGACTGAAGCTTTCTTT.

The rearrangement joins TRBV10-1 to TRBJ2-2; unclear D gene. From germline, CDR1 is WNHNN and CDR2 SYGVQD (reference sequence). CDR3 size: 13 residues. Trimming removed 2 bases at V and 4 bases at J, with 5 bases between. In DNA, the CDR3 is TGCGCCAGCAGTGAGCTTAGCACCGGGGAGCTGTTTTTT. As protein: CASSELSTGELFF.

The V and J genes are TRBV7-6 and TRBJ1-1; 7 positions agree with TRBD1. V shed 10 bases, J shed 4 bases, and the junction held 6 bases outside the gene matches. Looked up from germline, CDR1 is SGHVS and CDR2 is FNYEAQ. This CDR3 region has 12 residues. The CDR3 region is CATSNRGTEAFF. DNA for the CDR3: TGTGCCACGTCAAACAGGGGCACTGAAGCTTTCTTT.

In its sample, this clone was seen once. The rearrangement uses TRBV29-1 and TRBJ2-7; 7 nucleotides align to TRBD1. V shed 0 bases, J shed 2 bases, and the junction held 4 bases outside the gene matches. The germline CDR1 and CDR2 sequences are SQVTM and ANQGSEA. There are 14 residues in the CDR3. The CDR3 nucleotides read TGCAGCGTTGAAGATGGTCAGGGGGCCTACGAGCAGTACTTC. Protein: CSVEDGQGAYEQYF.

The chain combines TRBV11-2 with TRBJ2-7; weak D call: TRBD1 (5 bases). Germline CDR1 is SGHAT and CDR2 is FQNNGV. The CDR3 extends over 15 amino acids. V was shortened by 3 bases and J by 2 bases, with 14 bases between the two germline ends. Here the CDR3 reads CASSFSATGTYEQYF. The CDR3 DNA is TGTGCCAGCAGCTTCTCAGCCACAGGTACCTACGAGCAGTACTTC.

V and J are TRBV5-4 and TRBJ1-1; D unresolved. Trimming left V 2 bases short and J 4 bases short, with 12 bases between. Germline-derived CDR1 and CDR2 are SGHNT and YYREEE (reference sequence). The length of the CDR3 is 14 residues. The CDR3 reads CASSLYRLGTEAFF. In nucleotides, the CDR3 is TGTGCCAGCAGCTTATACCGTCTAGGCACTGAAGCTTTCTTT.

This clone appeared once. The genes are TRBV27 and TRBJ2-3, with 10 bases that match TRBD2. The germline V gene has CDR1 MNHEY and CDR2 SMNVEV (reference sequence). This CDR3 is built from 17 residues. J gave up 5 bases and V 6 bases, and 14 bases lay outside the gene matches. The CDR3 loop is CASSYLAGGSPEDTQYF. CDR3 bases: TGTGCCAGCAGCTATTTAGCGGGAGGTAGCCCGGAAGATACGCAGTATTTT.